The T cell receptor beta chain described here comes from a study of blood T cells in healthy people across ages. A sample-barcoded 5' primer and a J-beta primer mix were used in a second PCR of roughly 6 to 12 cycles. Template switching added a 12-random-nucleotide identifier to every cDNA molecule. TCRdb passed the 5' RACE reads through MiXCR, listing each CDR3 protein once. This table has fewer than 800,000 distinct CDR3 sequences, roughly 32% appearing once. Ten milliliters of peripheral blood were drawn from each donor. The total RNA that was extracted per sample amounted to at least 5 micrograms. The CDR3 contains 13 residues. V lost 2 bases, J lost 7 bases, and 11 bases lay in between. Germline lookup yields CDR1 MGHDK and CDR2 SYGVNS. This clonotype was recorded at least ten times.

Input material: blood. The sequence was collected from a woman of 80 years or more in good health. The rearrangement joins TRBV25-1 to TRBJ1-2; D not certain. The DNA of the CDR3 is TGTGCCAGCAGTGAAAGTGGCGCAAGTGGCTACACCTTC. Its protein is CASSESGASGYTF.